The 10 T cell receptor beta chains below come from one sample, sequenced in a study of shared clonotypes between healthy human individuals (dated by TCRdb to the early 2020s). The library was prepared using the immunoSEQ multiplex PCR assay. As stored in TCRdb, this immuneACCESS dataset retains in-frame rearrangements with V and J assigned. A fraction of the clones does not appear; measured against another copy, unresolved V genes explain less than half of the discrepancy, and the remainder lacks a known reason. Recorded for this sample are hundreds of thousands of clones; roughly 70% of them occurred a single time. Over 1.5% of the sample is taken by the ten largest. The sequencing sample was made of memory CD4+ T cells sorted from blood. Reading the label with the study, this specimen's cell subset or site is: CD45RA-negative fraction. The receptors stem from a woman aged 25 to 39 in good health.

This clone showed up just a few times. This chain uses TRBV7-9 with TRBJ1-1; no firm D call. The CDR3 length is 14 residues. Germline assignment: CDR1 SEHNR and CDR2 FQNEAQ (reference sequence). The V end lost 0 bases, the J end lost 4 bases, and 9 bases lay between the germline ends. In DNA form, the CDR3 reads TGTGCCAGCAGCTTAGCCGCCATCGGCACTGAAGCTTTCTTT. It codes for CASSLAAIGTEAFF.

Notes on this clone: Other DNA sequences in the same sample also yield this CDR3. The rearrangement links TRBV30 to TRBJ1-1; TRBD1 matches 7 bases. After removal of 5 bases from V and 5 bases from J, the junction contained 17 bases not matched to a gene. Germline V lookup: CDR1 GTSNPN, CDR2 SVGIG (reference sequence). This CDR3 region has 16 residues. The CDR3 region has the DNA TGTGCCTGGCGGGGCGGGACAGCCAGGGGTGGGACTGAAGCTTTCTTT. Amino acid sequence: CAWRGGTARGGTEAFF. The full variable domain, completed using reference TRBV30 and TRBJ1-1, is SQTIHQWPATLVQPVGSPLSLECTVEGTSNPNLYWYRQAAGRGLQLLFYSVGIGQISSEVPQNLSASRPQDRQFILSSKKLLLSDSGFYLCAWRGGTARGGTEAFFGQGTRLTVV.

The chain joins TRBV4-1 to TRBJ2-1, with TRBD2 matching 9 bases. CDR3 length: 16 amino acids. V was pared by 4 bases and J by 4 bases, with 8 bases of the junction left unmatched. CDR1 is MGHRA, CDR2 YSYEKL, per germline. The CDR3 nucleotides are TGCGCCAGCAGCCGTACTGGGGCGGGGGGGTACAATGAGCAGTTCTTC. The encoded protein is CASSRTGAGGYNEQFF.

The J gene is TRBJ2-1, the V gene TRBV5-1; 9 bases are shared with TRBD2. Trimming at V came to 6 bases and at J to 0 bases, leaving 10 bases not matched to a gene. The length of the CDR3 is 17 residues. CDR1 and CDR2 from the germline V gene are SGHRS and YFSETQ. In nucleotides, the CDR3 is TGCGCCAGCACCATACGACTAGCGGATAGCTCCTACAATGAGCAGTTCTTC. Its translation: CASTIRLADSSYNEQFF.

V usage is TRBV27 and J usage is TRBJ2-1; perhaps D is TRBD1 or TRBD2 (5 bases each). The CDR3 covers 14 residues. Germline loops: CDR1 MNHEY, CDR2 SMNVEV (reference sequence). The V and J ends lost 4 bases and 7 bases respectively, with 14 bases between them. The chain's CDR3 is CASSSLGEWNEQFF. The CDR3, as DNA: TGTGCCAGCAGTTCCCTGGGGGAGTGGAATGAGCAGTTCTTC.

This CDR3 is CASSTGGTNQPQHF. CDR3 DNA: TGTGCCAGCAGTACAGGGGGGACCAATCAGCCCCAGCATTTT. This rearrangement joins TRBV28 to TRBJ1-5, with 8 bases fitting TRBD1. The ends lost 5 bases at V and 3 bases at J; junction bases unmatched: 3. From germline, CDR1 is MDHEN and CDR2 SYDVKM. The CDR3 spans 14 residues.

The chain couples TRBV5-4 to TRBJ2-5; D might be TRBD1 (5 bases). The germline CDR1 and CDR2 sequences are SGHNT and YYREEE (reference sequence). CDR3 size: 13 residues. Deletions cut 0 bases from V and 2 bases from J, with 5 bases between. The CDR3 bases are TGTGCCAGCAGCTTGGACAGGCAAGAGACCCAGTACTTC. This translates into CASSLDRQETQYF. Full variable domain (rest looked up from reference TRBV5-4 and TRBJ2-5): ETGVTQSPTHLIKTRGQQVTLRCSSQSGHNTVSWYQQALGQGPQFIFQYYREEENGRGNFPPRFSGLQFPNYSSELNVNALELDDSALYLCASSLDRQETQYFGPGTRLLVL.

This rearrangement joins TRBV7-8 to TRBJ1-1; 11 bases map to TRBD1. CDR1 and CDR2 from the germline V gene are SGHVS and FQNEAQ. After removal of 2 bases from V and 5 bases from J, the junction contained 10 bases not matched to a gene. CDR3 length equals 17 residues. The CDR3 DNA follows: TGTGCCAGCAGCTTAACCCAACCAGGGACAGGGGGAACTGAAGCTTTCTTT. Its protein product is CASSLTQPGTGGTEAFF.

The CDR3 coding sequence is TGTGCCAGCAGCGTACCTTGGACAGCTTCGAGCTCCTACGAGCAGTACTTC. It specifies CASSVPWTASSSYEQYF. The J gene is TRBJ2-7, the V gene TRBV7-8; D is possibly TRBD1 (6 bases). Trimming cost V 5 bases and J 0 bases, with 20 bases left between them. The CDR3 is 17 residues long. Germline values: CDR1 SGHVS, CDR2 FQNEAQ.

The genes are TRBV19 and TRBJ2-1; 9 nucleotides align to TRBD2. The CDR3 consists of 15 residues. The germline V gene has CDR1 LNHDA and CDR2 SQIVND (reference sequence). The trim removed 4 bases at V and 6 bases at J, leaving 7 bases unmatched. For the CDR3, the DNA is TGTGCCAGTAGTACAAATCTAGCGGGAATCAATGAGCAGTTCTTC. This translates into CASSTNLAGINEQFF.